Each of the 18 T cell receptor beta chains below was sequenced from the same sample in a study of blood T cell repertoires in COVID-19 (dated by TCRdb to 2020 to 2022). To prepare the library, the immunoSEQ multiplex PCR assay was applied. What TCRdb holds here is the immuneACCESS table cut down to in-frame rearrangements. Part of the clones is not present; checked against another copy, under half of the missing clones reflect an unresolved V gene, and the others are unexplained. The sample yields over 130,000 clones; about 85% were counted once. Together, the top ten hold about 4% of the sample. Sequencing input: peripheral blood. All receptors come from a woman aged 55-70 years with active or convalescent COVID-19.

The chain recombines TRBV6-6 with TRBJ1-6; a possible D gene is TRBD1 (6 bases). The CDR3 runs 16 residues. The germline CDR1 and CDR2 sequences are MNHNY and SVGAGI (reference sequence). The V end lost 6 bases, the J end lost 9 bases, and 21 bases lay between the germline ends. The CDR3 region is CASSSPQGSTSSPLHF. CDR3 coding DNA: TGTGCCAGCAGCTCCCCACAGGGTTCAACGAGTTCACCCCTCCACTTT.

The CDR3 DNA sequence: TGCAGCGTTGAAGGGGCAGGGAAGGGAAACATTCAGTACTTC. It codes for CSVEGAGKGNIQYF. The chain combines TRBV29-1 with TRBJ2-4; D may be TRBD1 (5 bases). V lost 1 base, J lost 6 bases, and 13 bases lay in between. CDR1 and CDR2 (germline): SQVTM, ANQGSEA. The CDR3 is 14 residues long. Complete variable domain (other parts from reference TRBV29-1 and TRBJ2-4): SAVISQKPSRDICQRGTSLTIQCQVDSQVTMMFWYRQQPGQSLTLIATANQGSEATYESGFVIDKFPISRPNLTFSTLTVSNMSPEDSSIYLCSVEGAGKGNIQYFGAGTRLSVL.

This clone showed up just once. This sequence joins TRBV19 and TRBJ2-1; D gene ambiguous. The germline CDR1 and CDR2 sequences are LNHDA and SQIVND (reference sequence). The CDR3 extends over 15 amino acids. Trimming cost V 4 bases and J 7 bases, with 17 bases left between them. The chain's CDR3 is CASSTTLQPWNEQFF. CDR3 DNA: TGTGCCAGTAGTACTACCCTCCAACCTTGGAATGAGCAGTTCTTC.

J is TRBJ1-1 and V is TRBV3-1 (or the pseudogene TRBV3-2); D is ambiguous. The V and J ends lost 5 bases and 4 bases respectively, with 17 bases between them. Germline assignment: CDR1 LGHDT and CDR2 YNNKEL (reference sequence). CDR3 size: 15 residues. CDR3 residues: CASSSSLGVGTEAFF. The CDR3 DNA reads TGTGCCAGCAGCTCAAGCCTGGGCGTGGGCACTGAAGCTTTCTTT.

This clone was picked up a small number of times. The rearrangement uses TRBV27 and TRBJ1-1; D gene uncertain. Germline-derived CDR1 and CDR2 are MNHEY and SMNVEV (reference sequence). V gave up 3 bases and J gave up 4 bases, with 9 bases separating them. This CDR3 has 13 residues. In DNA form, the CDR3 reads TGTGCCAGCAGTTTTTTTCCCGGCACTGAAGCTTTCTTT. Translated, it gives CASSFFPGTEAFF.

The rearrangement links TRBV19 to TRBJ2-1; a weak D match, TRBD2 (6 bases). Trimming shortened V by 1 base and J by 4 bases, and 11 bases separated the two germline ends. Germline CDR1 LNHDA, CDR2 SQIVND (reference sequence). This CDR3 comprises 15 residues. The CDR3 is CASSIGRGRYNEQFF. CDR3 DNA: TGTGCCAGTAGTATAGGACGGGGGAGGTACAATGAGCAGTTCTTC.

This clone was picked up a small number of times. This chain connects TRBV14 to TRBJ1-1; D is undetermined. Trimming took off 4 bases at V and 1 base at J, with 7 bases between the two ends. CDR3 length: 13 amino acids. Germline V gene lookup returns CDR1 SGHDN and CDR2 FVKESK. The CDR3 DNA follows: TGTGCCAGCAGCCTACAGAAGAACACTGAAGCTTTCTTT. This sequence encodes CASSLQKNTEAFF. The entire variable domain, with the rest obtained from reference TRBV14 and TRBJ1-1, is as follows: EAGVTQFPSHSVIEKGQTVTLRCDPISGHDNLYWYRRVMGKEIKFLLHFVKESKQDESGMPNNRFLAERTGGTYSTLKVQPAELEDSGVYFCASSLQKNTEAFFGQGTRLTVV.

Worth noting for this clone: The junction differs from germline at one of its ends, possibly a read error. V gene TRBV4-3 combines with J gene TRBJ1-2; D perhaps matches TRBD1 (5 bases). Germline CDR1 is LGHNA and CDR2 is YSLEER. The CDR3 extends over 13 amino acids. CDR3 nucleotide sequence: TGCGCCAGCAGCGAAGACAGCCGAGGCGGCTACACCTTC. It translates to CASSEDSRGGYTF.

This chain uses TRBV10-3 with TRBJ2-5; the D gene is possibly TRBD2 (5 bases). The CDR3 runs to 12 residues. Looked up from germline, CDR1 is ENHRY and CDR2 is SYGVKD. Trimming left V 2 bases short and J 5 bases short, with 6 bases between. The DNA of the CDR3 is TGTGCCATCAGTGAGCCGGGGGAGACCCAGTACTTC. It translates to CAISEPGETQYF.

The DNA for the CDR3 is TGTGCCAGCAGCCAGGGGGCGAGGCAGCCCCAGCATTTT. This translates into CASSQGARQPQHF. This chain joins TRBV12-3 or TRBV12-4 and TRBJ1-5; 8 bases match TRBD1. Unmatched junction bases numbered 5, after V lost 6 bases and J lost 7 bases. The CDR3 is 13 residues long.

The CDR3 coding sequence is TGTGCCAGCAGTTACAACAACAATCAGCCCCAGCATTTT. Translated: CASSYNNNQPQHF. The rearrangement links TRBV6-5 to TRBJ1-5, with no clear D. CDR3 length: 13 residues. Looked up from germline, CDR1 is MNHEY and CDR2 is SVGAGI. Trimming shortened V by 2 bases and J by 3 bases, and 5 bases separated the two germline ends.

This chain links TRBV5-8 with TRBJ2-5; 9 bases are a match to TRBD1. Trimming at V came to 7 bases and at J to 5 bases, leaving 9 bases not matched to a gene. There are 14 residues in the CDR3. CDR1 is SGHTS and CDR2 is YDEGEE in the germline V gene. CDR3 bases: TGTGCCAGCTACGGACAGGGGACTTGGGAGACCCAGTACTTC. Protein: CASYGQGTWETQYF.

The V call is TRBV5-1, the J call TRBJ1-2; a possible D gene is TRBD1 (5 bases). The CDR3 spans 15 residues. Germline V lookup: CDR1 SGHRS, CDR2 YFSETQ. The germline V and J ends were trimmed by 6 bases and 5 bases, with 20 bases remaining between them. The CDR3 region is CASTPEQGKVYGYTF. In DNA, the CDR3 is TGCGCCAGCACCCCGGAGCAGGGCAAGGTATATGGCTACACCTTC.

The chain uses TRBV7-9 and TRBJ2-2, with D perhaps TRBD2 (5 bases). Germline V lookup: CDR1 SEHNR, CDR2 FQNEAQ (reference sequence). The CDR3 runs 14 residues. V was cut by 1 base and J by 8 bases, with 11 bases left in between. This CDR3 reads CASSLVAGGGELFF. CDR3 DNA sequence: TGTGCCAGCAGCTTAGTCGCCGGAGGAGGGGAGCTGTTTTTT.

The chain's CDR3 is CASRQGGDTQYF. DNA for the CDR3: TGTGCCAGCAGGCAGGGCGGCGATACGCAGTATTTT. This chain joins TRBV27 and TRBJ2-3; tentative D call: TRBD1 (5 bases). V gave up 6 bases and J gave up 6 bases, with 10 bases separating them. Looked up from germline, CDR1 is MNHEY and CDR2 is SMNVEV (reference sequence). This CDR3 spans 12 amino acids.

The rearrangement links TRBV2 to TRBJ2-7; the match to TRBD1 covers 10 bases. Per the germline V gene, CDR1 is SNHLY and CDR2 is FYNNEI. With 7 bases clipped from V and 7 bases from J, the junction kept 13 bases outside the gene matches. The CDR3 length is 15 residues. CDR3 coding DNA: TGTGCCAGCAAAGGAACCGGGACAGGGGCACGGGAGCAGTACTTC. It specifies CASKGTGTGAREQYF.

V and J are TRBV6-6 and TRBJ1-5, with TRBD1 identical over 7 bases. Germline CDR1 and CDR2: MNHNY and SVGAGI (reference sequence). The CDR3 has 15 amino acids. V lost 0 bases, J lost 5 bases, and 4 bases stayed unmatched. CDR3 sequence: CASSYSSQGDQPQHF. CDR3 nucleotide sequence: TGTGCCAGCAGTTACTCGTCGCAGGGGGATCAGCCCCAGCATTTT.

The CDR3 DNA reads as TGTGCCAGTAGTGGGCGACAGGACCATAATTCACCCCTCCACTTT. Translated, it gives CASSGRQDHNSPLHF. The chain joins TRBV19 to TRBJ1-6; D perhaps matches TRBD1 (6 bases). The CDR3 has 15 residues. Germline values: CDR1 LNHDA, CDR2 SQIVND (reference sequence). Deletions cut 5 bases from V and 5 bases from J, with 13 bases between.